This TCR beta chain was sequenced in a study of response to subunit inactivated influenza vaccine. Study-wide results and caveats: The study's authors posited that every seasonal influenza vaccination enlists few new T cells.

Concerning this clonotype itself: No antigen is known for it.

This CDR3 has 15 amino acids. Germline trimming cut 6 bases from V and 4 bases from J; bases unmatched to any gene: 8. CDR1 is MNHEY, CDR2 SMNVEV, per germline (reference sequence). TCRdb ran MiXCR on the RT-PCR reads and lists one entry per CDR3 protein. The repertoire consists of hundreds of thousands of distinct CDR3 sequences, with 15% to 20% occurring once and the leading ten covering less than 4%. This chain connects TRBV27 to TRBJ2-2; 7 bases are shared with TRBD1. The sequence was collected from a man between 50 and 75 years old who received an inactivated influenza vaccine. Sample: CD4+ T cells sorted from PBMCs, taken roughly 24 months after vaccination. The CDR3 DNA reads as TGTGCCAGCAGCCCAGACAGGGTCATCACCGGGGAGCTGTTTTTT. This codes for CASSPDRVITGELFF.